What follows describes a single TCR beta chain. Germline CDR1 LNHNV, CDR2 YYDKDF (reference sequence). The CDR3 runs 15 residues. The ends lost 2 bases at V and 7 bases at J; junction bases unmatched: 6. The data are from a study of blood T cell repertoires in COVID-19. On the study more broadly: Both acute and convalescent COVID-19 samples were obtained from the United States, Italy and Spain. PBMCs, B-cell-depleted T cells, or T cells provided the cDNA or gDNA that made up the material.

How the authors handled the data: Amplification from reference gene primers served as the basis for estimated nucleated cell counts. Using immunoSEQ multiplex PCR, the repertoire was profiled, and TCRdb retains in-frame clones only, with some absent. The V and J calls and clone size are taken from that table; D and trimming were inferred from the DNA. The sample records about 180,000 clones, about 80% being singletons. Sequencing was performed on peripheral blood. The TCR sequence derives from a woman in her seventies with acute or convalescent COVID-19. This sequence joins TRBV15 and TRBJ1-5, with 9 bases aligning to TRBD1. CDR3 sequence reads: CATSRKDRGWQPQHF. The CDR3, as DNA: TGTGCCACCAGCAGAAAGGACAGGGGCTGGCAGCCCCAGCATTTT.